This is a list of T cell receptor beta chains from one sample in a study of T cell repertoires in cytomegalovirus infection. TCRdb ran MiXCR on the reads and lists one entry per CDR3 protein. The table has more than 250,000 distinct CDR3 sequences, around 13% seen once. Sample: PBMCs. The origin of the receptors is a human donor in good health (CMV status not recorded). Some clones in this sample may be carry-over from other donors' samples. CDR3s leave out the opening cysteine and the closing phenylalanine or tryptophan. Fields, in order: J gene, V gene, CDR3 protein.

TRBJ2-2 | TRBV5-1 | ASRDDQTGELF
TRBJ2-3 | TRBV12-3/TRBV12-4 | ASSSLGTGLRHTQY
TRBJ2-3 | TRBV29-1 | SVDGAGGPDTQY
TRBJ1-2 | TRBV7-9 | ASSLEGYT
TRBJ2-1 | TRBV7-6 | ASSPRGITYNEQF
TRBJ2-5 | TRBV7-6 | ASTQGQGLGETQY
TRBJ2-5 | TRBV20-1 | SASSQETQY
TRBJ2-7 | TRBV28 | ASSFVVPYEQY
TRBJ2-1 | TRBV24-1 | ATSDVLAGEYNEQF
TRBJ2-7 | TRBV6-6 | ASSGGTTYEQY
TRBJ2-3 | TRBV7-2 | ASSVDRASSTDTQY
TRBJ2-5 | TRBV7-2 | ASSLTFQETQY
TRBJ2-1 | TRBV28 | ASSQNNEQF
TRBJ1-1 | TRBV19 | ASSTWMGGGGLYTEAF
TRBJ2-2 | TRBV5-5 | ASRFGVAGELF
TRBJ1-1 | TRBV7-6 | ASRPTRANTEAF
TRBJ1-1 | TRBV25-1 | ASSGVGYMNTEAF
TRBJ2-3 | TRBV12-3/TRBV12-4 | ASSSRAGQGTDTQY
TRBJ1-1 | TRBV18 | ASSPQIPEAF
TRBJ2-1 | TRBV28 | ASSLGTSGDNEQF
TRBJ2-3 | TRBV27 | ASSQTRSPTDTQY
TRBJ1-2 | TRBV5-4 | ASSFMGLGDGYT
TRBJ2-5 | TRBV7-2 | ASTLGSFETQY
TRBJ2-2 | TRBV7-9 | ASSLDGTKNTGELF
TRBJ2-1 | TRBV7-6 | ASSLDVAYNEQF
TRBJ2-2 | TRBV9 | ASTKEGTGGIGNTGELF
TRBJ1-3 | TRBV7-9 | ASSRISSGNTIY
TRBJ1-1 | TRBV7-9 | ASSSSGTEAS
TRBJ2-2 | TRBV28 | ASTTSGSKTGELF
TRBJ1-3 | TRBV6-5 | ASRRDRGRGRRNTIY
TRBJ2-3 | TRBV12-3/TRBV12-4 | ASSPGGGSTDTQY
TRBJ2-3 | TRBV7-9 | ASSLRHGLLTDTQY
TRBJ1-6 | TRBV29-1 | SVRKPGQGEPLH